The 7 T cell receptor beta chains presented below share a single source sample, sequenced in a study of blood T cells in healthy people across ages. Combining a sample-barcoded 5' primer with a J-beta primer mix, a second PCR ran for roughly 7 to 12 cycles. TCRdb analysed the 5' RACE reads with MiXCR anew, one entry per CDR3 protein. The profile shows fewer than 600,000 distinct CDR3 sequences, roughly a quarter of them singletons. These records were also assigned to another study, of T cells of mothers and their children.

Sequencing input: blood. All receptors derive from a boy younger than 10 in good health.

The gene calls are TRBV2 and TRBJ2-5; D is undetermined. The CDR3 extends over 14 amino acids. CDR1 is SNHLY and CDR2 is FYNNEI in the germline V gene. Trimming removed 3 bases from V and 6 bases from J, with 14 bases in between. The CDR3 nucleotides are TGTGCCAGCAGTGATCGGGTCAGCCTGAAGACCCAGTACTTC. It specifies CASSDRVSLKTQYF.

This clonotype was detected a few times. This chain uses TRBV20-1 with TRBJ2-1; TRBD2 matches at 9 bases. The CDR3 consists of 15 residues. Germline assignment: CDR1 DFQATT and CDR2 SNEGSKA (reference sequence). V lost 0 bases, J lost 6 bases, and 6 bases stayed unmatched. The CDR3 is CSARDGGGASNEQFF. CDR3 bases: TGCAGTGCTAGAGATGGCGGGGGGGCCAGCAATGAGCAGTTCTTC.

The rearrangement joins TRBV10-3 to TRBJ2-2, with D possibly matching TRBD2 (5 bases). V gave up 3 bases and J gave up 1 base, with 9 bases separating them. Germline CDR1 ENHRY, CDR2 SYGVKD. The CDR3 contains 15 residues. The CDR3 spells CAISDIAGNTGELFF. CDR3 sequence (DNA): TGTGCCATCAGTGACATTGCGGGGAACACCGGGGAGCTGTTTTTT.

This chain joins TRBV7-2 and TRBJ2-5; D is ambiguous. Trimming pared 2 bases from V and 1 base from J, leaving 17 bases between. Germline loops: CDR1 SGHTA, CDR2 FQGNSA. The CDR3 has 17 amino acids. DNA of the CDR3: TGTGCCAGCAGCTTAAGTATCGGCGGCTTCAGCCAAGAGACCCAGTACTTC. It yields the protein CASSLSIGGFSQETQYF. Looking up the rest from reference TRBV7-2 and TRBJ2-5 gives the full variable domain: GAGVSQSPSNKVTEKGKDVELRCDPISGHTALYWYRQSLGQGLEFLIYFQGNSAPDKSGLPSDRFSAERTGGSVSTLTIQRTQQEDSAVYLCASSLSIGGFSQETQYFGPGTRLLVL.

This chain joins TRBV7-9 and TRBJ1-4, with no clear D. Germline CDR1 reads SEHNR; CDR2 reads FQNEAQ (reference sequence). The CDR3 loop spans 14 amino acids. V was cut by 3 bases and J by 3 bases, with 8 bases left in between. CDR3 sequence (DNA): TGTGCCAGCAGCTTTGGAAGTCCTAATGAAAAACTGTTTTTT. It codes for CASSFGSPNEKLFF.

This clonotype was seen ten or more times. The rearrangement uses TRBV7-2 and TRBJ2-7, with D unclear. V was pared by 5 bases and J by 3 bases, with 5 bases between. Germline CDR1 and CDR2: SGHTA and FQGNSA. The CDR3 spans 11 residues. This chain's CDR3 is CASSPNYEQYF. In DNA form, the CDR3 reads TGTGCCAGCAGCCCCAACTACGAGCAGTACTTC.

The J gene is TRBJ1-5, the V gene TRBV10-3, with a possible D match to TRBD1 (6 bases). V lost 3 bases and J 11 bases, leaving 17 bases between the germline ends. Germline values: CDR1 ENHRY, CDR2 SYGVKD. This CDR3 comprises 14 residues. The CDR3 region has the DNA TGTGCCATCAGTGAAGGGGGGTCGAAAGTGGCCCAGCATTTT. It codes for CAISEGGSKVAQHF.